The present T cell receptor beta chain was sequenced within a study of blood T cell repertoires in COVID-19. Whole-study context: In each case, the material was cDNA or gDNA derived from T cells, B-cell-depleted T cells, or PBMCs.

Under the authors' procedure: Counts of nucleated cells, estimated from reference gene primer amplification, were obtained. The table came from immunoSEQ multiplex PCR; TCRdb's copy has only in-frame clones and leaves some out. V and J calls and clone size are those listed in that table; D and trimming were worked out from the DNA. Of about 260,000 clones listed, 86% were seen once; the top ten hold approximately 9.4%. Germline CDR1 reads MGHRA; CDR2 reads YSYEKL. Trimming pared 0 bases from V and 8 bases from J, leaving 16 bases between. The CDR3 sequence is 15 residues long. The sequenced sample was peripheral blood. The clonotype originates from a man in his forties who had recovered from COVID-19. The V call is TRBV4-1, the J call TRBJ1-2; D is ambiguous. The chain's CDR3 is CASSQERVHGKGYTF. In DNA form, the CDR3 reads TGCGCCAGCAGCCAAGAGAGGGTGCACGGTAAAGGCTACACCTTC.